This entry lists 31 T cell receptor beta chains sequenced from one sample in a study of tumor-infiltrating lymphocytes in primary liver carcinoma. Between roughly 17 and 30 mg of unsorted bulk tissue served as the source from which RNA and DNA were co-extracted. A constant-region primer primed TCR beta cDNA synthesis from about 0.45 ug of total RNA. Libraries covering TCR beta were generated through three nested multiplex PCR rounds (using a slightly modified ARM-PCR). PCR rounds one and two used TRBV1-TRBV30 forward primers with a C-beta reverse primer for 10 cycles each. Via MiXCR, TCRdb re-called the multiplex PCR reads, giving one row per CDR3 protein. The sample lists 85,000 to 100,000 distinct CDR3 sequences; around 68% were seen once. Sequencing used tumor-adjacent normal liver tissue. The receptors originated from a man aged 35 to 55 with primary liver carcinoma and hepatitis B virus infection.

This clonotype was seen repeatedly, ten times or more. The V call is TRBV4-1, the J call TRBJ2-1; TRBD2 agrees at 16 bases. V lost 2 bases and J lost 14; bases outside the gene matches: 9. The CDR3 sequence is 16 residues long. Germline CDR1 and CDR2: MGHRA and YSYEKL. CDR3 region: CASSQTGTSGRGQKFF. In DNA form, the CDR3 reads TGCGCCAGCAGCCAAACCGGGACTAGCGGGAGGGGCCAGAAGTTCTTC.

Ten or more counts support this clonotype. This chain links TRBV28 with TRBJ1-2, with 7 positions matching TRBD1. This CDR3 contains 13 residues. After removal of 7 bases from V and 4 bases from J, the junction contained 6 bases not matched to a gene. The germline gives CDR1 MDHEN, CDR2 SYDVKM. DNA for the CDR3: TGTGCCAGCACGACAGGGTACGCCTATGGCTACACCTTC. Its translation is CASTTGYAYGYTF.

This clonotype was seen many times. The chain recombines TRBV6-1 with TRBJ2-1; 7 nucleotides align to TRBD2. Losses at the gene ends were 2 bases for V and 3 bases for J; bases not matched to a gene: 4. The CDR3 is 15 residues long. Germline lookup yields CDR1 MNHNS and CDR2 SASEGT. The CDR3 region is CASSEKAGVYNEQFF. The CDR3 region has the DNA TGTGCCAGCAGTGAAAAGGCGGGGGTCTACAATGAGCAGTTCTTC.

On this clonotype: Sequence at one end of the junction differs from germline and may be a read error. DNA of the CDR3: TGTGCTAGCAGTTACTCGGGCGGGACTGGAGATATGCAGTATTTT. Its protein product is CASSYSGGTGDMQYF. The chain combines TRBV6-5 with TRBJ2-3; the D gene is possibly TRBD2 (6 bases). The CDR3 consists of 15 residues. Germline V gene data show CDR1 as MNHEY and CDR2 as SVGAGI.

On this clonotype itself: At one boundary the junction diverges from the germline segment, which might be a read error. The genes are TRBV7-9 and TRBJ2-6; no clear D gene. The CDR3 is made up of 15 amino acids. The germline V gene encodes CDR1 SEHNR and CDR2 FQNEAQ (reference sequence). CDR3 bases: TGTGCCAGCACTGGGGAAGACTCTGGGGTCAACGTCCTGACTTTC. Its translation: CASTGEDSGVNVLTF.

A word on this clonotype: This likely comes from a read error, as the CDR3 has no conserved phenylalanine or tryptophan at its end. V and J are TRBV4-1 and TRBJ2-7; weak D call: TRBD2 (5 bases). CDR1 is MGHRA and CDR2 is YSYEKL in the germline V gene. This CDR3 spans 12 amino acids. The chain's CDR3 is CASSQEGYEQYL. The CDR3, as DNA: TGTGCCAGCAGCCAAGAGGGATACGAGCAGTACTTG.

DNA for the CDR3: TGTGCCAGCAGAGACAGGGTCGAGCAGTACTTC. Translated, it gives CASRDRVEQYF. The rearrangement uses TRBV28 and TRBJ2-7; 7 positions match TRBD1. Germline V gene sequence: CDR1 MDHEN, CDR2 SYDVKM. After removal of 6 bases from V and 6 bases from J, the junction contained 2 bases not matched to a gene. The CDR3 consists of 11 residues.

The table lists this clonotype with many counts. The rearrangement joins TRBV30 to TRBJ1-2; D not certain. The CDR3 runs to 13 residues. Germline CDR1 reads GTSNPN; CDR2 reads SVGIG (reference sequence). Between the trimmed V and J ends, which lost 3 bases and 0 bases, there was a span of 8 bases. CDR3 loop: CAWSPASNYGYTF. Written as DNA, the CDR3 is TGTGCCTGGAGCCCGGCCTCTAACTATGGCTACACCTTC.

Concerning this clonotype: One junction end does not reproduce the germline sequence, and a read error may be involved. V gene TRBV11-2 combines with J gene TRBJ2-7; D is uncertain. Germline assignment: CDR1 SGHAT and CDR2 FQNNGV. The CDR3 spans 14 residues. The DNA for the CDR3 is TGTACCAGCAGCTTAACTGGCACTGCCTATGAGCAGTACTTC. This encodes CTSSLTGTAYEQYF.

This clonotype was seen only once. Germline is not matched at one junction end, which may reflect a read error. The chain links TRBV10-2 to TRBJ2-1; possible D gene TRBD2, 6 bases. CDR1 and CDR2 from the germline V gene are WSHSY and SAAADI. This CDR3 is built from 16 residues. The DNA for the CDR3 is TGTGCCAGCGGTCTCACTACCGGGAGCTCCTTCAATGAGCAGTTCTTC. This gives the protein CASGLTTGSSFNEQFF.

About this clonotype: Without the conserved terminal phenylalanine or tryptophan, this CDR3 likely stems from a read error. Because the CDR3's place on the DNA is in doubt, the DNA is left out and the CDR3 is given as listed by TCRdb. The chain uses TRBV4-2 and TRBJ2-3. The CDR3 comprises 15 residues, both ends counted. Per the germline V gene, CDR1 is LGHNA and CDR2 is YNFKEQ. The CDR3 here is CASSQWRNPTDTRYV.

This chain joins TRBV29-1 and TRBJ1-1; D uncertain. The CDR3 contains 10 residues. Looked up from germline, CDR1 is SQVTM and CDR2 is ANQGSEA. V was pared by 7 bases and J by 11 bases, with 14 bases between. The CDR3 loop reads CSARNSEAFF. Here the CDR3 DNA reads TGCAGCGCCCGTAACAGTGAGGCTTTCTTT. Full variable domain (remainder filled in from reference TRBV29-1 and TRBJ1-1): SAVISQKPSRDICQRGTSLTIQCQVDSQVTMMFWYRQQPGQSLTLIATANQGSEATYESGFVIDKFPISRPNLTFSTLTVSNMSPEDSSIYLCSARNSEAFFGQGTRLTVV.

The chain is built from TRBV29-1 and TRBJ1-5, with a tentative D call TRBD1 (5 bases). V was clipped by 7 bases and J by 3 bases, with 13 bases between them. CDR1 is SQVTM and CDR2 is ANQGSEA in the germline V gene. The CDR3 extends over 13 amino acids. DNA of the CDR3: TGCAGCGCTCTGGACAATTACAATCAGCCCCAGCATTTT. It specifies CSALDNYNQPQHF.

As to this clonotype: The germline gene is not matched at one end of the junction; a read error may be the cause. The V and J genes are TRBV11-1 and TRBJ1-6, with D possibly being TRBD1 (6 bases). CDR3 size: 14 residues. Germline assignment: CDR1 SGHAT and CDR2 FQDESV (reference sequence). CDR3 protein: CACSRRGNNSLLHF. The CDR3 nucleotides read TGTGCCTGCAGCCGCAGGGGAAATAATTCACTCCTCCACTTT.

About this clonotype: An end of the junction differs from the germline gene, which may be a read error. The chain uses TRBV6-6 and TRBJ2-2; maybe TRBD2 (5 bases). The CDR3 extends over 16 amino acids. The germline gives CDR1 MNHNY, CDR2 SVGAGI (reference sequence). The CDR3, as DNA: TGTGCCAGCAGTCCCGGGCCCACTTCGGGCACCGGGGAGCCGTTTTTT. The encoded protein is CASSPGPTSGTGEPFF.

This clonotype was counted at least ten times. The chain links TRBV28 to TRBJ2-1; no firm D call. The germline CDR1 and CDR2 sequences are MDHEN and SYDVKM. Deletions cut 5 bases from V and 12 bases from J, with 14 bases between. The length of the CDR3 is 12 residues. Here the CDR3 reads CASSPLRSGQFF. The CDR3 nucleotides are TGTGCCAGCAGTCCACTCAGAAGTGGGCAGTTCTTC.

A few counts support this clonotype. The chain couples TRBV28 to TRBJ2-2; no reliable D call. Germline loops: CDR1 MDHEN, CDR2 SYDVKM. The CDR3 spans 14 residues. Trimming removed 2 bases from V and 3 bases from J, with 7 bases in between. CDR3 DNA sequence: TGTGCCAGCAGTTTAAGGCTAGACACCGGGGAGCTGTTTTTT. It yields the protein CASSLRLDTGELFF.

As regards this clonotype: With a much larger clone just one base away, this may be a read error. The chain couples TRBV28 to TRBJ2-1; 11 bases line up with TRBD2. Germline V gene sequence: CDR1 MDHEN, CDR2 SYDVKM. The CDR3 consists of 17 residues. The DNA of the CDR3 is TGTGTCAGCACTGGAGGGGGGGGACTAGCGGATTACAATGAGCAGTTCTTC. Its protein product is CVSTGGGGLADYNEQFF.

As to this clonotype: A much larger clone is a single base away; this may be a read error. The V gene is TRBV4-1, the J gene TRBJ2-7; D is unclear. CDR1 MGHRA and CDR2 YSYEKL come from the germline V gene. The CDR3 totals 12 residues. CDR3 bases: TGCGCCAGCTGCCAACAAGGGTACGAGCAGTACTTC. As protein: CASCQQGYEQYF.

This clonotype was seen at least ten times. The chain uses TRBV6-6 and TRBJ2-1, with 7 bases that match TRBD2. J lost 3 bases, V lost 8 bases, and 7 bases had no gene match. Per the germline V gene, CDR1 is MNHNY and CDR2 is SVGAGI (reference sequence). The CDR3 extends over 14 amino acids. The CDR3 region is CASGKREGYNEQFF. In DNA, the CDR3 is TGTGCCAGCGGTAAGAGGGAGGGCTACAATGAGCAGTTCTTC.

This clonotype was counted at least ten times. The rearrangement uses TRBV5-6 and TRBJ2-7, with D perhaps TRBD2 (6 bases). V lost 1 base to trimming and J lost 2 bases, with 19 bases between them. The CDR3 is made up of 17 amino acids. Germline CDR1 reads SGHDT; CDR2 reads YYEEEE. The CDR3 DNA reads TGTGCCAGCAGCTTGTTCAAGGGCAGGAGGGGCGCCTACGAGCAGTACTTC. This gives the protein CASSLFKGRRGAYEQYF.

This clonotype was observed a few times. The V and J genes are TRBV28 and TRBJ2-7; D is uncertain. The CDR3 is 13 residues long. CDR1 and CDR2 (germline): MDHEN, SYDVKM. V dropped 6 bases and J dropped 0 bases, with 9 bases sitting between them. CDR3 DNA sequence: TGTGCCAGCAGGACACCCAGCTCCTACGAGCAGTACTTC. Its translation: CASRTPSSYEQYF.

As to this clonotype: Given the absence of the conserved phenylalanine or tryptophan at the CDR3 end, a read error is likely. The DNA is omitted, as the CDR3 cannot be located on it reliably, and the CDR3 follows TCRdb's listing. The CDR3 loop reads CASSLRPGHGSGANVLTL. The chain combines TRBV11-2 with TRBJ2-6; the D call in the table, TRBD1, was not verified against the DNA. The CDR3 length is 18 residues, termini included. The germline V gene has CDR1 SGHAT and CDR2 FQNNGV.

Details on this clonotype: At one end the junction does not follow the germline gene, possibly because of a read error. This chain uses TRBV11-2 with TRBJ2-6; D is perhaps TRBD1 or TRBD2 (6 bases each). Germline V gene sequence: CDR1 SGHAT, CDR2 FQNNGV. This CDR3 is built from 17 residues. The CDR3 DNA follows: TGTGCCAGCAGCCTAGTGGGGGGCGCAGCTGGGGCCAACGTCCTGGCCTTC. As protein: CASSLVGGAAGANVLAF.

The J gene is TRBJ2-3, the V gene TRBV30; 9 nucleotides agree with TRBD1. Trimming removed 8 bases from V and 15 bases from J; junction bases left unmatched: 18. The CDR3 runs to 13 residues. The germline V gene encodes CDR1 GTSNPN and CDR2 SVGIG (reference sequence). The CDR3 DNA follows: TGTGCCCTTGGGACAGGGCCACAGGATGGGCATTATTTT. This sequence encodes CALGTGPQDGHYF.

This clonotype has just a few counts. Being one base from a much bigger clone, this may be a read error. The chain employs TRBV5-4 and TRBJ2-5; no definite D call. Trimming stripped 0 bases from V and 2 bases from J, with 11 bases between. The V gene's germline CDR1 is SGHNT and CDR2 YYREEE (reference sequence). This CDR3 spans 15 amino acids. The CDR3 loop reads CASSLGVEPQETQYF. CDR3 DNA: TGTGCCAGCAGCTTGGGGGTAGAGCCACAAGAGACCCAGTACTTC.

This clonotype is judged medium-sized (0.01 to 0.1%). This CDR3 reads CASSLDVGGLTDTQYF. As DNA, the CDR3 is TGTGCCAGCAGCTTAGATGTGGGGGGCCTCACAGATACGCAGTATTTT. The genes are TRBV11-2 and TRBJ2-3; perhaps D is TRBD1 or TRBD2 (6 bases each). The CDR3 is 16 amino acids. Germline V gene data show CDR1 as SGHAT and CDR2 as FQNNGV. V lost 0 bases to trimming and J lost 2 bases, with 12 bases between them.

Notes on this clonotype: This is likely a read error, given that the CDR3 carries no conserved phenylalanine or tryptophan at its end. This rearrangement joins TRBV11-2 to TRBJ1-1, with a possible D match to TRBD1 (5 bases). V was cut by 3 bases and J by 4 bases, with 9 bases left in between. In germline, CDR1 is SGHAT, CDR2 FQNNGV. The CDR3 runs 13 residues. The CDR3 is CASSFQGSTEAFL. For the CDR3, the DNA is TGTGCCAGCAGCTTCCAGGGAAGCACTGAAGCTTTCCTT.

On this clonotype itself: The junction and the germline gene differ at one end; a read error may be behind it. The chain uses TRBV12-3 or TRBV12-4 and TRBJ2-1; tentatively, D is TRBD1 or TRBD2 (6 bases each). The CDR3 is 16 amino acids. The CDR3 bases are TGTGCCAGCAGCTGGGCTGGAGGGGGATGGAACAATGGGCAGTTCTTC. Translating gives CASSWAGGGWNNGQFF.

The gene calls are TRBV11-2 and TRBJ2-5, with D uncertain. Per the germline V gene, CDR1 is SGHAT and CDR2 is FQNNGV. The ends were cut back, 9 bases at V and 2 bases at J, with 22 bases in the middle. The CDR3 runs 16 residues. CDR3 DNA sequence: TGTGCCAGTAGATCTCGGAACACGGCCCAACAAGAGACCCAGTACTTC. Its protein product is CASRSRNTAQQETQYF.

Of note for this clonotype: Possible read error: a much larger clone is one base away. The gene calls are TRBV5-1 and TRBJ2-2; possible D gene TRBD1, 5 bases. The CDR3 spans 12 residues. The V gene lost 9 bases and the J gene lost 6 bases, with 12 bases spanning the gap. Germline V CDR1 and CDR2: SGHRS, YFSETQ. CDR3 residues: CANRQSAGELFF. The CDR3 bases are TGCGCCAACAGACAGTCGGCCGGGGAGCTGTTTTTT.